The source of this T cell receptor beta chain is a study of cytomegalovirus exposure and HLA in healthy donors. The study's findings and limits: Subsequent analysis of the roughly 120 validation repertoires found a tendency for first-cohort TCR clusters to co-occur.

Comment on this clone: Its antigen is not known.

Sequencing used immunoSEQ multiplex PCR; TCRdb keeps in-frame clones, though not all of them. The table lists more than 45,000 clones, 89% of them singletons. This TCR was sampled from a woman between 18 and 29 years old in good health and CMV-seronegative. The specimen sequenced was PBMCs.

The CDR3 nucleotides are TGCAGTGGGTTAGGGGAGGCCCAGTACTTC. Amino acids: CSGLGEAQYF. The chain is built from TRBV20-1 and TRBJ2-5; possibly TRBD2 for D (6 bases). Trimming pared 7 bases from V and 9 bases from J, leaving 12 bases between. The CDR3 contains 10 residues. CDR1 and CDR2 from the germline V gene are DFQATT and SNEGSKA (reference sequence).